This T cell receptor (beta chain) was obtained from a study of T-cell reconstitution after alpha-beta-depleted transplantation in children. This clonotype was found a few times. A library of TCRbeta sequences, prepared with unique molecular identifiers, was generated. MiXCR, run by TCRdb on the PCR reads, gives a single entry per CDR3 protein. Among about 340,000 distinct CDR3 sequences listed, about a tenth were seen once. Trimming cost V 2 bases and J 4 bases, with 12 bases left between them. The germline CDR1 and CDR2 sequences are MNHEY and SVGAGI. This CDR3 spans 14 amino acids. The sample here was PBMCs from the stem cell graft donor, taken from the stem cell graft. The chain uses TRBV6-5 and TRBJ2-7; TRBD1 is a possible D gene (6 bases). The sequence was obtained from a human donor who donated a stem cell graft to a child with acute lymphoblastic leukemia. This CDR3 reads CASSYRWDIYEQYF. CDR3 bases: TGTGCCAGCAGTTACCGTTGGGACATTTACGAGCAGTACTTC.